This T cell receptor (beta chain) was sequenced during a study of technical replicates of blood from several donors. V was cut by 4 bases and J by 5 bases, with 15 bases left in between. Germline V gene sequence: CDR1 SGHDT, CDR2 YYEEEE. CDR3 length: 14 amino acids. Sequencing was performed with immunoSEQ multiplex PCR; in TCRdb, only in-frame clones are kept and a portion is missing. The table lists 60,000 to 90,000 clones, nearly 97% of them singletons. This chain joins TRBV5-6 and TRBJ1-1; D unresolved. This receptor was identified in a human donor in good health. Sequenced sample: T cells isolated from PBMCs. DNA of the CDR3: TGTGCCAGCAGCCGCATTCCGAGGTATACTGAAGCTTTCTTT. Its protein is CASSRIPRYTEAFF.